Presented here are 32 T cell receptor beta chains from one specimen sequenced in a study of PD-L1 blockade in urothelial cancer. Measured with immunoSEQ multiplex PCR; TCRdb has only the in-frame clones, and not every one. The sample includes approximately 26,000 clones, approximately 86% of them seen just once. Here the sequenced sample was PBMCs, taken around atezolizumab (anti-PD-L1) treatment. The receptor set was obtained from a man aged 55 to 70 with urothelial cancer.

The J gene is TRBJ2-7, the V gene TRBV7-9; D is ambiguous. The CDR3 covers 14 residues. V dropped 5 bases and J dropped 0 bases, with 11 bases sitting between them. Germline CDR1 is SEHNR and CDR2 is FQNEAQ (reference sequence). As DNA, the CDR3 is TGTGCCAGCAGCCCGTCGGCGGTCTCCTACGAGCAGTACTTC. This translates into CASSPSAVSYEQYF.

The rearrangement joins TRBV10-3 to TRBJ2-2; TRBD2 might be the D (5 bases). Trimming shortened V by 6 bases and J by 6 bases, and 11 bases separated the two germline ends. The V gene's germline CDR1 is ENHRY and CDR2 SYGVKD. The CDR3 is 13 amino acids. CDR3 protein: CAIRFQEAGELFF. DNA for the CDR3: TGTGCCATCAGGTTCCAGGAGGCCGGGGAGCTGTTTTTT.

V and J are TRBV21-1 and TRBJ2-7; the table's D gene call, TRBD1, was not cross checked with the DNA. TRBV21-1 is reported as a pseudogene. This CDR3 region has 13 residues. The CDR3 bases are TGTGCCAGCAGCCAGGACAGTTCCTACGAGCAGTACTTC. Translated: CASSQDSSYEQYF.

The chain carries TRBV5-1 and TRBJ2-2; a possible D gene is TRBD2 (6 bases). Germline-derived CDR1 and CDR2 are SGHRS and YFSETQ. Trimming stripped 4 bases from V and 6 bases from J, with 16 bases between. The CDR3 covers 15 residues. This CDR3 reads CASSPIRTTSGELFF. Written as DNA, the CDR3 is TGCGCCAGCAGCCCTATAAGGACTACCTCCGGGGAGCTGTTTTTT.

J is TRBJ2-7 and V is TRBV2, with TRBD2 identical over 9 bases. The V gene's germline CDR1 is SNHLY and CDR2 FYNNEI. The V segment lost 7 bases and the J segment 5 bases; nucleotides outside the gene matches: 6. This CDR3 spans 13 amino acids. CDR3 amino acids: CASNQRGAHEQYF. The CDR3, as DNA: TGTGCCAGCAATCAGCGGGGGGCCCACGAGCAGTACTTC.

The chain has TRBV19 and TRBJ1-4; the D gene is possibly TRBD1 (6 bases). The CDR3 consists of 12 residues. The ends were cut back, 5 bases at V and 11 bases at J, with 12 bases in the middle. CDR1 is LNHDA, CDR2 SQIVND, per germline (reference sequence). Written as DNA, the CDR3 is TGTGCCAGTAGTGCGACAGGACGCAAACTGTTTTTT. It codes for CASSATGRKLFF.

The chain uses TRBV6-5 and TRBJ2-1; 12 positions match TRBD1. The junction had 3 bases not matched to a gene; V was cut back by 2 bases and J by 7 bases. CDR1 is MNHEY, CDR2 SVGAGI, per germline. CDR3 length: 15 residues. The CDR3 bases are TGTGCCAGCAGTTACAGGGACAGGGGGCTAAATGAGCAGTTCTTC. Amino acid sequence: CASSYRDRGLNEQFF.

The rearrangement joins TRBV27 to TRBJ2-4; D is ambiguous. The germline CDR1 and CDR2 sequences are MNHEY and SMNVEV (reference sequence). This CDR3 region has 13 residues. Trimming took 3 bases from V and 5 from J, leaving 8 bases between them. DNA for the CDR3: TGTGCCAGCAGTTTTGGGCAGGAAAACATTCAGTACTTC. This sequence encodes CASSFGQENIQYF.

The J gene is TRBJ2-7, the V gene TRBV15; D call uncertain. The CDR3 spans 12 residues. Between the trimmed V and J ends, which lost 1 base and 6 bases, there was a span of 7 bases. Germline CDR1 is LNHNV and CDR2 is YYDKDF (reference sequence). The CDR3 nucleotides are TGTGCCACCAGCAGAGTTCTCTCCGAGCAGTACTTC. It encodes CATSRVLSEQYF.

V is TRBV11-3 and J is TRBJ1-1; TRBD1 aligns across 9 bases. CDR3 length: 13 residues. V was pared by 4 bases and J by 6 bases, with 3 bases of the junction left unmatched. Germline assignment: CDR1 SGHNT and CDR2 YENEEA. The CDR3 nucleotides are TGTGCCAGCAGCTCGGGACAGGGACCTGAAGCTTTCTTT. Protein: CASSSGQGPEAFF.

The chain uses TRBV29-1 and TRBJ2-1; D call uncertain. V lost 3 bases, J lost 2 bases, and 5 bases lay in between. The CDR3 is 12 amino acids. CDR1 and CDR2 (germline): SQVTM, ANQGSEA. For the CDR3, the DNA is TGCAGCGTTGAGTCAGCCTACAATGAGCAGTTCTTC. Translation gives CSVESAYNEQFF.

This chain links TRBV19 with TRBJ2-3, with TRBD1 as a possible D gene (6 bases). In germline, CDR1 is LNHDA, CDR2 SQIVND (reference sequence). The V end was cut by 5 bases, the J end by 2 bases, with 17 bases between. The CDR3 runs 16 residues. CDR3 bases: TGTGCCAGTAGTCAAACGACAGGCGTACTCACAGATACGCAGTATTTT. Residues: CASSQTTGVLTDTQYF.

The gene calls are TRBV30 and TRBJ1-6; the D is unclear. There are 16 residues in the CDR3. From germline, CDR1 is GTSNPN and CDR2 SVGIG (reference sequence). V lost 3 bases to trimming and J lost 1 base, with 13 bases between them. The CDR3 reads CAWRWSGGSYNSPLHF. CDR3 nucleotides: TGTGCCTGGAGATGGTCCGGAGGTTCCTATAATTCACCCCTCCACTTT.

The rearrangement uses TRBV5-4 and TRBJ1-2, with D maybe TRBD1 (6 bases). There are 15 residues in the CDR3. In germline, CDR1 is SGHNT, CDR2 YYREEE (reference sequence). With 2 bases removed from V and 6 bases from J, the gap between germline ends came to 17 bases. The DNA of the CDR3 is TGTGCCAGCAGCTTCTCCCTGGCGGGGGCACATGGCTACACCTTC. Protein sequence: CASSFSLAGAHGYTF.

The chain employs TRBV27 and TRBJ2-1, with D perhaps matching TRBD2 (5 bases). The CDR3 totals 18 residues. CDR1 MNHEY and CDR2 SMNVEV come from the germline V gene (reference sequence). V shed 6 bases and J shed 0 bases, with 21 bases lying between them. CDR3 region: CASSYGLLLPSSYNEQFF. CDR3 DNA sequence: TGTGCCAGCAGCTATGGACTCCTACTTCCGAGCTCCTACAATGAGCAGTTCTTC.

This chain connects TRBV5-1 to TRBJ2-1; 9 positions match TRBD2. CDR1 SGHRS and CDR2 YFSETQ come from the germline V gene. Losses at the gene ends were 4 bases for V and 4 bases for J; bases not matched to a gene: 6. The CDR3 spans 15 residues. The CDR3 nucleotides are TGCGCCAGCAGCCCTGCCCTAGCGGGGTACAATGAGCAGTTCTTC. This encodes CASSPALAGYNEQFF.

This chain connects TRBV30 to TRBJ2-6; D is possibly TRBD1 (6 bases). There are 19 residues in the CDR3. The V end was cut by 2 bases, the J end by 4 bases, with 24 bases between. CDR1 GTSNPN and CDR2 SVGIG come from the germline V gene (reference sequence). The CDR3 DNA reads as TGTGCCTGGAGTCTACAACGAAGGACAGCTATTTCAGGGGCCAACGTCCTGACTTTC. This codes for CAWSLQRRTAISGANVLTF.

The CDR3 nucleotides are TGTGCCAGCAGTTACAATCCCCTTTCCAGCGGAGAGTACTTC. It translates to CASSYNPLSSGEYF. The gene calls are TRBV6-5 and TRBJ2-5, with D tentatively TRBD2 (5 bases). The CDR3 contains 14 residues. Deletions cut 2 bases from V and 12 bases from J, with 19 bases between. Germline V gene sequence: CDR1 MNHEY, CDR2 SVGAGI.

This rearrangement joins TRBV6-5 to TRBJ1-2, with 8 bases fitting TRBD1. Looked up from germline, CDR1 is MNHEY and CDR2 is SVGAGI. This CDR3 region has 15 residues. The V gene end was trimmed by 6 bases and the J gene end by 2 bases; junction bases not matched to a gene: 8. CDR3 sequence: CASRKGQGKNYGYTF. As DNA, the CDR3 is TGTGCCAGCAGGAAAGGACAGGGTAAAAACTATGGCTACACCTTC.

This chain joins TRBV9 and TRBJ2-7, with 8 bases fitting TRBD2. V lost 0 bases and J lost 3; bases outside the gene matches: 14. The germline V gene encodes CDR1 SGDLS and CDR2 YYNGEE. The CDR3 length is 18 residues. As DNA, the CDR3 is TGTGCCAGCAGCGTAGGGCTACCCGGGAGGGGCTCGGGCTACGAGCAGTACTTC. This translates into CASSVGLPGRGSGYEQYF.

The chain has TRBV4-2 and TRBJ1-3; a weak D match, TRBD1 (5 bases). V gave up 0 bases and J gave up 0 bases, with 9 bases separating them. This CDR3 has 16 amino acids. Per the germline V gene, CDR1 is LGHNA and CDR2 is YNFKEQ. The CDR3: CASSQDRDSSGNTIYF. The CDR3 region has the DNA TGTGCCAGCAGCCAAGACAGGGATAGCTCTGGAAACACCATATATTTT.

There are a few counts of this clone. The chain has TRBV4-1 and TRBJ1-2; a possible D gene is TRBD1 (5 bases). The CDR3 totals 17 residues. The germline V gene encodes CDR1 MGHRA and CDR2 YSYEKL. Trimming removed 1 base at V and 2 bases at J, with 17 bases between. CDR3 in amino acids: CASSQGPPGGINYGYTF. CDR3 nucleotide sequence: TGCGCCAGCAGCCAAGGCCCCCCCGGGGGTATAAACTATGGCTACACCTTC.

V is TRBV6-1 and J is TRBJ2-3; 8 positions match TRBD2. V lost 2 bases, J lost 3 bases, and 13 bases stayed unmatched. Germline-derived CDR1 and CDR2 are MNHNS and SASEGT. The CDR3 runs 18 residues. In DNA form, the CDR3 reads TGTGCCAGCAGTGAATGGGGGAGCGGGAGCACCGCGACAGATACGCAGTATTTT. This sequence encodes CASSEWGSGSTATDTQYF.

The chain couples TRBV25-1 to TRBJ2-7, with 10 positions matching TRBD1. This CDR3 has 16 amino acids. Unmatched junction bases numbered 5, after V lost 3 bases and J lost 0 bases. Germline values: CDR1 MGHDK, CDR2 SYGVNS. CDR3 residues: CASSDPGQGSSYEQYF. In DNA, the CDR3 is TGTGCCAGCAGTGACCCGGGACAGGGGAGCTCCTACGAGCAGTACTTC.

The CDR3 coding sequence is TGTGCCAGTAGTATCCAGCGGGGAAACAATGAGCAGTTCTTC. Translating gives CASSIQRGNNEQFF. J is TRBJ2-1 and V is TRBV19, with 7 nucleotides matching TRBD2. J lost 5 bases, V lost 3 bases, and 4 bases had no gene match. The CDR3 totals 14 residues. Germline V gene data show CDR1 as LNHDA and CDR2 as SQIVND (reference sequence).

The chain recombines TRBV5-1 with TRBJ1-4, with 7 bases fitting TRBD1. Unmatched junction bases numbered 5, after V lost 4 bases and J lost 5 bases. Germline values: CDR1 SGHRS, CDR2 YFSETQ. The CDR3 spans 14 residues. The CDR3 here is CASSTTTGNEKLFF. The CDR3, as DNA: TGCGCCAGCAGCACAACGACAGGGAATGAAAAACTGTTTTTT.

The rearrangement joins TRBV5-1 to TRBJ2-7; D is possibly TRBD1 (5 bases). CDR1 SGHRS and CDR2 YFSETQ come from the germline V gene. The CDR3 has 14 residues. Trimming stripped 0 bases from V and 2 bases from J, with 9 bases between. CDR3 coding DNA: TGCGCCAGCAGCTTGGACCAGGGCCCCTACGAGCAGTACTTC. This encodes CASSLDQGPYEQYF.

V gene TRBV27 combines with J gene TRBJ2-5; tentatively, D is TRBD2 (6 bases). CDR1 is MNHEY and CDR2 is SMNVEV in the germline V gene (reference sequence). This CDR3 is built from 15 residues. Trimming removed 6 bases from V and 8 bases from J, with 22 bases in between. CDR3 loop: CASSNPTGTQATQYF. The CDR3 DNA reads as TGTGCCAGCAGCAACCCGACCGGGACTCAGGCAACCCAGTACTTC.

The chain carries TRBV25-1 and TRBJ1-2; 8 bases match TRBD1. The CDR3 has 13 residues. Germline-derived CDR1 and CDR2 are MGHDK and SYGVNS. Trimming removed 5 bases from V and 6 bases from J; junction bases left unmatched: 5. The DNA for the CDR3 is TGTGCCAGCAGTTTCGGACAGGGAAATGGCTACACCTTC. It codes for CASSFGQGNGYTF.

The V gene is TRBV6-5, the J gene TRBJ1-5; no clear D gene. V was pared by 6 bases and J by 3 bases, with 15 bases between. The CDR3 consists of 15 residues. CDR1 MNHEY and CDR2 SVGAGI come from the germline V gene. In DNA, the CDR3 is TGTGCCAGCAGCCAACGGCGGGGTCCCAATCAGCCCCAGCATTTT. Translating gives CASSQRRGPNQPQHF.

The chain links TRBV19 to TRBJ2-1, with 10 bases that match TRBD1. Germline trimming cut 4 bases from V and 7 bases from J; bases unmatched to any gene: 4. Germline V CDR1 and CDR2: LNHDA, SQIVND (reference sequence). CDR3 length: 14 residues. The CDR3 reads CASSNQDRGNEQFF. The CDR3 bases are TGTGCCAGTAGTAACCAGGACAGGGGGAATGAGCAGTTCTTC.

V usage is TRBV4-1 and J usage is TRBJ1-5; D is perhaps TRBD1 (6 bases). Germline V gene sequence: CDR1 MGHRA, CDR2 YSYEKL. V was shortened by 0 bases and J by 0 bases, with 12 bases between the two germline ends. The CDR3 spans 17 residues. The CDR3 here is CASSQDQGIFSNQPQHF. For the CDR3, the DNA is TGCGCCAGCAGCCAAGATCAGGGGATCTTTAGCAATCAGCCCCAGCATTTT.